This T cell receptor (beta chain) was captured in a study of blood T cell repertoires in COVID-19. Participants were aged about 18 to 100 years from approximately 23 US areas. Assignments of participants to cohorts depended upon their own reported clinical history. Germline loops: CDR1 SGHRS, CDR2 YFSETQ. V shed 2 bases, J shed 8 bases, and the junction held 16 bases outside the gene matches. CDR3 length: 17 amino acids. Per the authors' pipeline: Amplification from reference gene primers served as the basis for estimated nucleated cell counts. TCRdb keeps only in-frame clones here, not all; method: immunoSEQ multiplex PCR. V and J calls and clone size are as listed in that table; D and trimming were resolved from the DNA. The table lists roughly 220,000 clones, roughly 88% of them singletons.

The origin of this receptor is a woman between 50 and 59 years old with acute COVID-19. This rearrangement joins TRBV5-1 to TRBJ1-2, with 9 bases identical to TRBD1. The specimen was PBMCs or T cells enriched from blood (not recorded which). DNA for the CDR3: TGCGCCAGCAGCTTTCAACCTAACCGGGACAGGGTCGGGGGCTACACCTTC. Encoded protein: CASSFQPNRDRVGGYTF.